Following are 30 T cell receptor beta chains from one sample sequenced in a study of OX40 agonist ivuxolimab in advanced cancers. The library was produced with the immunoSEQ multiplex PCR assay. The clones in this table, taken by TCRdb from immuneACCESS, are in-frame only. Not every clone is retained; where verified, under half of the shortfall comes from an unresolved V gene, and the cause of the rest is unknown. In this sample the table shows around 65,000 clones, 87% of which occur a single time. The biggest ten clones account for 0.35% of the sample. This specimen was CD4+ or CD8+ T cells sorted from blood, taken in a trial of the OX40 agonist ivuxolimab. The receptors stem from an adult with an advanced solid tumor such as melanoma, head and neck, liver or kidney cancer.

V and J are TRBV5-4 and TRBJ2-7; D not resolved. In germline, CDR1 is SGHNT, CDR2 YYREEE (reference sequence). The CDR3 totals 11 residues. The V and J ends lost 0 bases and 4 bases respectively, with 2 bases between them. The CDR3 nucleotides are TGTGCCAGCAGCTTGGGATACGAGCAGTACTTC. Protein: CASSLGYEQYF.

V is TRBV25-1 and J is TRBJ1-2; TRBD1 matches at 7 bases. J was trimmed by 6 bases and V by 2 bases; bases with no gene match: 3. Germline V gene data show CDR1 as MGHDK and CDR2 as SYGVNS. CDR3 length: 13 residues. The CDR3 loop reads CASSERGQDGYTF. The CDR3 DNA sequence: TGTGCCAGCAGTGAAAGAGGACAGGATGGCTACACCTTC.

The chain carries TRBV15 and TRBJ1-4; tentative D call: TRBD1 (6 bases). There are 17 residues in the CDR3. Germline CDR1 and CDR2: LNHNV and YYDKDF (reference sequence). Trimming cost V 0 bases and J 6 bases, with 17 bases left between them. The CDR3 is CATSREGGPAGDEKLFF. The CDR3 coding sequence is TGTGCCACCAGCAGAGAAGGAGGCCCTGCAGGGGATGAAAAACTGTTTTTT.

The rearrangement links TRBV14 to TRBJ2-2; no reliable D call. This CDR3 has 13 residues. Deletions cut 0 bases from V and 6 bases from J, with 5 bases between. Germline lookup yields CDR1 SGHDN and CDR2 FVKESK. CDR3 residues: CASSQDLAGELFF. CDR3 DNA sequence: TGTGCCAGCAGCCAAGATTTAGCCGGGGAGCTGTTTTTT.

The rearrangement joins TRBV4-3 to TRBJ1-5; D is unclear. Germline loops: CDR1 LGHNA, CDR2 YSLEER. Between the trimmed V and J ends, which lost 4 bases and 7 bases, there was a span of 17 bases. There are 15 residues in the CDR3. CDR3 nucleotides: TGCGCCAGCAGCCTCCAAAGTGTCGGTATCCAGCCCCAGCATTTT. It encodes CASSLQSVGIQPQHF.

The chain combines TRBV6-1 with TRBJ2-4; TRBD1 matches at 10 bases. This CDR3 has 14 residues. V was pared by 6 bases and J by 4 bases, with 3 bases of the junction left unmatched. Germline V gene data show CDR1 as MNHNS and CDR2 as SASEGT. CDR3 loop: CASRGDRGKNIQYF. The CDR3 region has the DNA TGTGCCAGCAGGGGGGACAGGGGAAAAAACATTCAGTACTTC.

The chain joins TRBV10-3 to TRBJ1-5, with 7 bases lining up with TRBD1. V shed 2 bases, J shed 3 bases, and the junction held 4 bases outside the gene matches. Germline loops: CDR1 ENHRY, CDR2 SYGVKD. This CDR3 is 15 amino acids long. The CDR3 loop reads CAISETGADNQPQHF. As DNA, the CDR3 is TGTGCCATCAGTGAGACAGGGGCGGACAATCAGCCCCAGCATTTT.

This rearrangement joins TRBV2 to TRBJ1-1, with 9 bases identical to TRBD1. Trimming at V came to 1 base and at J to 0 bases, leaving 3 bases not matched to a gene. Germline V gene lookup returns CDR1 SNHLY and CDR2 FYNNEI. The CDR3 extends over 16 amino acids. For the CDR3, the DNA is TGTGCCAGCAGTGAAGAGGGACAGGGTCTGAACACTGAAGCTTTCTTT. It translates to CASSEEGQGLNTEAFF. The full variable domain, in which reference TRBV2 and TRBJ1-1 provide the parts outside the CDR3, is EPEVTQTPSHQVTQMGQEVILRCVPISNHLYFYWYRQILGQKVEFLVSFYNNEISEKSEIFDDQFSVERPDGSNFTLKIRSTKLEDSAMYFCASSEEGQGLNTEAFFGQGTRLTVV.

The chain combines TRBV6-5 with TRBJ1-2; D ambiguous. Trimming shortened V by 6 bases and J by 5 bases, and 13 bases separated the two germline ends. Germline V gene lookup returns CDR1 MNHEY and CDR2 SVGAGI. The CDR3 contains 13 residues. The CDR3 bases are TGTGCCAGCAGCCAGGAAAAATATTATGGCTACACCTTC. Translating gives CASSQEKYYGYTF.

CDR3 region: CASSYPRAGGYTF. Here the CDR3 DNA reads TGTGCCAGCAGTTACCCCCGGGCGGGGGGCTACACCTTC. The chain has TRBV6-6 and TRBJ1-2, with D hard to call. Trimming removed 2 bases at V and 8 bases at J, with 12 bases between. This CDR3 has 13 amino acids. The germline CDR1 and CDR2 sequences are MNHNY and SVGAGI (reference sequence).

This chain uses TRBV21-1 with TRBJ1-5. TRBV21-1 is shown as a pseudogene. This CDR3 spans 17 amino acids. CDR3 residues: CASSPHGRVEDNQPQHF. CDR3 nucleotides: TGTGCCAGCAGCCCTCATGGGAGGGTAGAGGACAATCAGCCCCAGCATTTT.

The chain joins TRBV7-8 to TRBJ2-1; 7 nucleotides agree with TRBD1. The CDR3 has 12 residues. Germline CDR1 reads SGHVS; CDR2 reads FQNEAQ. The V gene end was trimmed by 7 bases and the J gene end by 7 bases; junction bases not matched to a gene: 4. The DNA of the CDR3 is TGTGCCAGCAACCTACAGGGGAATGAGCAGTTCTTC. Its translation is CASNLQGNEQFF.

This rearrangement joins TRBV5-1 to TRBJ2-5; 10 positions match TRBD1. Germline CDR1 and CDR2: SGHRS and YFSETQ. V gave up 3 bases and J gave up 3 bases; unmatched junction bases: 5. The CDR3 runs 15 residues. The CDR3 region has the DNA TGCGCCAGCAGCTCGGGACAGGGGCACGAAGAGACCCAGTACTTC. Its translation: CASSSGQGHEETQYF. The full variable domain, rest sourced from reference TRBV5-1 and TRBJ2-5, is KAGVTQTPRYLIKTRGQQVTLSCSPISGHRSVSWYQQTPGQGLQFLFEYFSETQRNKGNFPGRFSGRQFSNSRSEMNVSTLELGDSALYLCASSSGQGHEETQYFGPGTRLLVL.

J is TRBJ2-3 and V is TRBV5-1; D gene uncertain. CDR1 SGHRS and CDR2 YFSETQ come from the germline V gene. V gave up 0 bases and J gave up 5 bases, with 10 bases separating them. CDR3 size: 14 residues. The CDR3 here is CASSLGPQQDTQYF. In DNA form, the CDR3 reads TGCGCCAGCAGCTTGGGACCTCAACAAGATACGCAGTATTTT.

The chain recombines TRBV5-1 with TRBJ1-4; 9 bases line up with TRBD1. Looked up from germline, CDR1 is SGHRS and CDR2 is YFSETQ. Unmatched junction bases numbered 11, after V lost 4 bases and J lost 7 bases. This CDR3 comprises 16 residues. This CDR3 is CASSPAQGAGGEKLFF. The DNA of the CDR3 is TGCGCCAGCAGCCCAGCACAGGGGGCGGGAGGTGAAAAACTGTTTTTT.

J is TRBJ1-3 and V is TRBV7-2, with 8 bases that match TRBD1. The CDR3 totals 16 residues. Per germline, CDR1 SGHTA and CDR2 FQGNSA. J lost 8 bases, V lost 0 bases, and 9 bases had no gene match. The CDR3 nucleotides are TGTGCCAGCAGCTTAGCCTTTGCAGGGGGCCGAGACACCATATATTTT. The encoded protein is CASSLAFAGGRDTIYF.

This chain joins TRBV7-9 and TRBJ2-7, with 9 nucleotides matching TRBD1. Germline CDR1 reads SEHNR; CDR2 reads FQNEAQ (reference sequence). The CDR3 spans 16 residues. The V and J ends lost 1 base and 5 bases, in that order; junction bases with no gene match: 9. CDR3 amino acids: CASSLVGDRAGHEQYF. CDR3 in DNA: TGTGCCAGCAGCTTAGTAGGGGACAGGGCTGGCCACGAGCAGTACTTC.

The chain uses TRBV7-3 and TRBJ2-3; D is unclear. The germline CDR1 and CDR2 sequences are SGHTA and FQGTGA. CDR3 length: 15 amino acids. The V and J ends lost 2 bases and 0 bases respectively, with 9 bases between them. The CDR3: CASSLQATSTDTQYF. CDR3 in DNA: TGTGCCAGCAGCTTACAGGCGACCAGCACAGATACGCAGTATTTT.

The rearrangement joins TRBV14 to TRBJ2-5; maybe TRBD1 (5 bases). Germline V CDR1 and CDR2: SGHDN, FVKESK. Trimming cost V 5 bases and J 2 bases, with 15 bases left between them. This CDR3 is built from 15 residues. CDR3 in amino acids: CASSLGVHRQETQYF. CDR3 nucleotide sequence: TGTGCCAGCAGCTTAGGGGTACACAGACAAGAGACCCAGTACTTC.

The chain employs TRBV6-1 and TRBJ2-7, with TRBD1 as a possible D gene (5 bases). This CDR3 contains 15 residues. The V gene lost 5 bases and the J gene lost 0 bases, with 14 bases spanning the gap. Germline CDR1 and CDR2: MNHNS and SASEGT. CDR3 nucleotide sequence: TGTGCCAGCAGTCGACCGACAGACCACTCCTACGAGCAGTACTTC. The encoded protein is CASSRPTDHSYEQYF.

CDR3 residues: CASSLAGQGPIEQYF. For the CDR3, the DNA is TGTGCCAGCAGCTTAGCGGGACAGGGACCCATCGAGCAGTACTTC. This chain joins TRBV7-6 and TRBJ2-7, with TRBD1 identical over 9 bases. J lost 6 bases, V lost 0 bases, and 6 bases had no gene match. The CDR3 has 15 residues. Germline loops: CDR1 SGHVS, CDR2 FNYEAQ.

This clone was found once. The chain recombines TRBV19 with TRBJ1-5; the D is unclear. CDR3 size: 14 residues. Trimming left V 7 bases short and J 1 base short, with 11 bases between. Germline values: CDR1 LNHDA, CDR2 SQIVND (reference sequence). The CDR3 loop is CASNIGVSNQPQHF. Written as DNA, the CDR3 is TGTGCCAGTAACATAGGTGTCAGCAATCAGCCCCAGCATTTT.

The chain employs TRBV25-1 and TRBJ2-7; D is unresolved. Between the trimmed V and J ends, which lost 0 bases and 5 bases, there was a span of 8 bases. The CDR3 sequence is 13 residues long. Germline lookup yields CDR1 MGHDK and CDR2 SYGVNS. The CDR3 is CASSEYGKNEQYF. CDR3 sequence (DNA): TGTGCCAGCAGTGAATATGGAAAGAACGAGCAGTACTTC.

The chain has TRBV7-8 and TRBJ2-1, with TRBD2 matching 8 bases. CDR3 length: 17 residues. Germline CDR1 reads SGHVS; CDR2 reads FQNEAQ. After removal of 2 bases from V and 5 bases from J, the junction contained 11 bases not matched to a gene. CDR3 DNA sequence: TGTGCCAGCAGCTTATCATTAGCGGGACACCTAGACAATGAGCAGTTCTTC. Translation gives CASSLSLAGHLDNEQFF.

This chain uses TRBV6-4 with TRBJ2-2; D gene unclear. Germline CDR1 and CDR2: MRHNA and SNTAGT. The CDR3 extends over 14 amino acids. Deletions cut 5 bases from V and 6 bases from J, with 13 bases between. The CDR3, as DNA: TGTGCCAGCAGTACCGACGGTACAGCCGGGGAGCTGTTTTTT. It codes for CASSTDGTAGELFF.

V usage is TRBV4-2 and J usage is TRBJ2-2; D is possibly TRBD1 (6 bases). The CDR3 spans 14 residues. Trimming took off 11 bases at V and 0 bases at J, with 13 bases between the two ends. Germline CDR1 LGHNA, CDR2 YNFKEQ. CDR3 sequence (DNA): TGTGCCGCCGGGAACAGGGCGAACACCGGGGAGCTGTTTTTT. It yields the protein CAAGNRANTGELFF.

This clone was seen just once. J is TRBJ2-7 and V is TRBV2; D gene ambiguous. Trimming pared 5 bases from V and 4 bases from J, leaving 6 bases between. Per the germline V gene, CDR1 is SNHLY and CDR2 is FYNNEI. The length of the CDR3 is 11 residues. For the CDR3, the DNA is TGTGCCAGCAGTATACAATACGAGCAGTACTTC. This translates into CASSIQYEQYF.

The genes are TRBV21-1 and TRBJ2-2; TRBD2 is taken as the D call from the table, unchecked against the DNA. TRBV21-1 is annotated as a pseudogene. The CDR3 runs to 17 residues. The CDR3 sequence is CASSKAAGNANTGELFF. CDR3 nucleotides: TGTGCCAGCAGCAAAGCAGCGGGGAACGCGAACACCGGGGAGCTGTTTTTT.

The CDR3 coding sequence is TGTGCCTGGAGTGTACACAGGGTAGAATCCGGGGAGCTGTTTTTT. This gives the protein CAWSVHRVESGELFF. The genes are TRBV30 and TRBJ2-2, with a possible D match to TRBD1 (6 bases). CDR1 GTSNPN and CDR2 SVGIG come from the germline V gene (reference sequence). Trimming pared 0 bases from V and 6 bases from J, leaving 14 bases between. This CDR3 contains 15 residues.

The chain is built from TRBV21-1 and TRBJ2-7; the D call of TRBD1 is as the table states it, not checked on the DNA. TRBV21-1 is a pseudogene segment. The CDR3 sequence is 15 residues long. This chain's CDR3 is CASSSRGPIPYEQYF. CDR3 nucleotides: TGTGCCAGCAGCAGCAGGGGTCCTATCCCCTACGAGCAGTACTTC.